These 8 T cell receptor beta chains share one sample of origin, sequenced in a study of T-cell reconstitution after alpha-beta-depleted transplantation in children (dated by TCRdb to the mid-2010s). Receptor libraries were prepared by PCR. The reads were generated on an Illumina HiSeq 2500. To normalize quantification of the TCRbeta repertoire, the TCR libraries were built with molecular barcoding that relied on unique molecular identifiers. The public reads were reprocessed in TCRdb via fastp at Q25 and MiXCR, keeping in-frame beta chains. Each CDR3 protein appears once, grouped with its most common genes and DNA. This sample lists 200,000 to 250,000 distinct CDR3 sequences; roughly 9% were detected once. Jointly, the top ten make up roughly 6.2% of the sample. Sequences were derived from PBMCs from the stem cell graft donor, sampled from the stem cell graft. Source of these receptors: a human donor who donated a stem cell graft to a child with acute lymphoblastic leukemia.

The V gene is TRBV20-1, the J gene TRBJ2-5; D not certain. The germline V gene encodes CDR1 DFQATT and CDR2 SNEGSKA (reference sequence). V lost 6 bases, J lost 1 base, and 6 bases lay in between. There are 11 residues in the CDR3. The CDR3: CSAPSQETQYF. The CDR3, as DNA: TGCAGTGCACCCAGCCAAGAGACCCAGTACTTC.

V gene TRBV3-1 combines with J gene TRBJ1-1, with a tentative D call TRBD1 (6 bases). Trimming took 2 bases from V and 0 from J, leaving 16 bases between them. The CDR3 is made up of 17 amino acids. The germline V gene encodes CDR1 LGHDT and CDR2 YNNKEL (reference sequence). In DNA, the CDR3 is TGTGCCAGCAGCCAATTCGTGGACAGACCTATGAACACTGAAGCTTTCTTT. Translation: CASSQFVDRPMNTEAFF.

This clonotype occurred a few times. V is TRBV12-3 or TRBV12-4 and J is TRBJ2-7; 14 bases fit TRBD2. Germline trimming cut 2 bases from V and 0 bases from J; bases unmatched to any gene: 12. The CDR3 runs 20 residues. CDR3 nucleotide sequence: TGTGCCAGCAGTTTAAATCCGGGACTAGCGGGGGTCTCCAGCTCCTACGAGCAGTACTTC. It is translated as CASSLNPGLAGVSSSYEQYF.

This clonotype was found a few times. J is TRBJ1-1 and V is TRBV29-1; no firm D call. The germline gives CDR1 SQVTM, CDR2 ANQGSEA. The CDR3 has 11 amino acids. The ends were cut back, 5 bases at V and 1 base at J, with 5 bases in the middle. The CDR3, as DNA: TGCAGCGTTTTTTGGAACACTGAAGCTTTCTTT. Its protein is CSVFWNTEAFF.

This clonotype was detected only a few times. The chain recombines TRBV5-1 with TRBJ1-1; 9 positions match TRBD1. The V gene's germline CDR1 is SGHRS and CDR2 YFSETQ. The length of the CDR3 is 15 residues. J was trimmed by 5 bases and V by 5 bases; bases with no gene match: 10. The CDR3 spells CASRPTGGPGTEAFF. DNA of the CDR3: TGCGCCAGCAGGCCAACAGGGGGCCCCGGTACTGAAGCTTTCTTT.

Only a few counts were recorded for this clonotype. The chain couples TRBV5-1 to TRBJ2-3; no clear D. Germline-derived CDR1 and CDR2 are SGHRS and YFSETQ. V shed 0 bases and J shed 5 bases, with 10 bases lying between them. The CDR3 runs 14 residues. CDR3 loop: CASSLAAVGDTQYF. Written as DNA, the CDR3 is TGCGCCAGCAGCTTGGCCGCGGTCGGAGATACGCAGTATTTT. The full variable domain, in which reference TRBV5-1 and TRBJ2-3 provide the parts outside the CDR3, is KAGVTQTPRYLIKTRGQQVTLSCSPISGHRSVSWYQQTPGQGLQFLFEYFSETQRNKGNFPGRFSGRQFSNSRSEMNVSTLELGDSALYLCASSLAAVGDTQYFGPGTRLTVL.

This clonotype turned up a few times. The chain joins TRBV12-3 or TRBV12-4 to TRBJ2-5; D possibly corresponds to TRBD2 (5 bases). There are 15 residues in the CDR3. Deletions cut 6 bases from V and 0 bases from J, with 14 bases between. CDR3 in amino acids: CASRLRGSYQETQYF. The DNA for the CDR3 is TGTGCCAGCAGGCTACGGGGATCGTACCAAGAGACCCAGTACTTC.

This clonotype was seen repeatedly, ten times or more. The chain links TRBV12-3 or TRBV12-4 to TRBJ2-3; the D gene is possibly TRBD2 (6 bases). Between the trimmed V and J ends, which lost 1 base and 1 base, there was a span of 15 bases. The CDR3 is 17 residues long. CDR3 nucleotides: TGTGCCAGCAGTTTAGGGGGAAACTCGGGGGGCACAGATACGCAGTATTTT. Its protein product is CASSLGGNSGGTDTQYF.